The 18 T cell receptor beta chains presented below share a single source sample, sequenced in a study of persistence of HIV-infected CD4 T cells. Which antigens these TCRs recognize remains unknown. The stimulus was an HIV-1 Gag 15-mer peptide pool, roughly 1 ug/peptide/mL. Sorting selected CD4+ T cells upregulating both CD40 ligand and CD69. The libraries were made with immunoSEQ version 4 in survey mode. Assay used: immunoSEQ multiplex PCR; TCRdb lists only in-frame clones, some missing. The data show some 13,000 clones, with about three fifths seen just once and about 7% held by the top ten. The sequenced sample was CD4+ T cells sorted from PBMCs after roughly 18-hour stimulation, obtained from a patient who received antiretroviral therapy. The receptor source for this set is an adult man with HIV who was CMV-seropositive.

This rearrangement joins TRBV19 to TRBJ2-7; 10 positions agree with TRBD1. Germline assignment: CDR1 LNHDA and CDR2 SQIVND (reference sequence). The CDR3 totals 14 residues. The V and J ends lost 3 bases and 2 bases, in that order; junction bases with no gene match: 1. The DNA of the CDR3 is TGTGCCAGTAGTATGACAGGGGGCCCCTACGAGCAGTACTTC. Its translation: CASSMTGGPYEQYF. Drawing the rest from reference TRBV19 and TRBJ2-7, the complete variable domain is DGGITQSPKYLFRKEGQNVTLSCEQNLNHDAMYWYRQDPGQGLRLIYYSQIVNDFQKGDIAEGYSVSREKKESFPLTVTSAQKNPTAFYLCASSMTGGPYEQYFGPGTRLTVT.

V usage is TRBV27 and J usage is TRBJ2-2; D uncertain. CDR3 size: 15 residues. CDR1 is MNHEY, CDR2 SMNVEV, per germline (reference sequence). Trimming removed 8 bases at V and 4 bases at J, with 17 bases between. The CDR3 nucleotides are TGTGCCAGCTCCACTGCCGGACCTCGCACCGGGGAGCTGTTTTTT. As protein: CASSTAGPRTGELFF.

This chain joins TRBV6-5 and TRBJ2-5, with 12 bases aligning to TRBD2. Germline CDR1 is MNHEY and CDR2 is SVGAGI. This CDR3 region has 14 residues. V lost 5 bases and J lost 5; bases outside the gene matches: 3. The CDR3 spells CASSKLAGGETQYF. CDR3 sequence (DNA): TGTGCCAGCAGTAAACTAGCGGGAGGCGAGACCCAGTACTTC.

This clone was counted only a few times. The CDR3 DNA reads as TGTGCCAGCAGCTTGGCGGGCCGAACCAACACTGAAGCTTTCTTT. It is translated as CASSLAGRTNTEAFF. The J gene is TRBJ1-1, the V gene TRBV5-8; D gene unclear. CDR1 SGHTS and CDR2 YDEGEE come from the germline V gene. Trimming pared 0 bases from V and 2 bases from J, leaving 11 bases between. The CDR3 is 15 residues long.

The genes are TRBV18 and TRBJ2-1, with 14 bases aligning to TRBD2. Germline assignment: CDR1 KGHSH and CDR2 LQKENI. With 6 bases clipped from V and 9 bases from J, the junction kept 7 bases outside the gene matches. The CDR3 covers 15 residues. For the CDR3, the DNA is TGTGCCAGCTCGCTGGGACTAGCGGGAGACTTTGAGCAGTTCTTC. It is translated as CASSLGLAGDFEQFF.

This sequence joins TRBV27 and TRBJ1-2; the match to TRBD1 covers 8 bases. This CDR3 region has 15 residues. Germline V gives CDR1 MNHEY, CDR2 SMNVEV (reference sequence). V shed 5 bases and J 8 bases; nucleotides not matched to a gene: 13. Here the CDR3 reads CASSPSARGRGGYTF. The CDR3 bases are TGTGCCAGCAGTCCATCCGCCAGGGGGCGGGGAGGCTACACCTTC.

This chain uses TRBV6-5 with TRBJ2-1; unclear D gene. Trimming stripped 2 bases from V and 6 bases from J, with 11 bases between. Per the germline V gene, CDR1 is MNHEY and CDR2 is SVGAGI. CDR3 length: 14 residues. The CDR3 loop is CASSYRKGSNEQFF. DNA for the CDR3: TGTGCCAGCAGTTACCGAAAAGGGTCCAATGAGCAGTTCTTC.

The V call is TRBV5-1, the J call TRBJ1-2, with unresolved D. Trimming left V 5 bases short and J 3 bases short, with 11 bases between. The length of the CDR3 is 13 residues. The V gene's germline CDR1 is SGHRS and CDR2 YFSETQ. Written as DNA, the CDR3 is TGCGCCAGCAGTACGGACGGAGACTATGGCTACACCTTC. Translating it yields CASSTDGDYGYTF.

Judged by abundance, this clone is medium-sized (0.01 to 0.1%). The chain uses TRBV18 and TRBJ2-7; 9 positions agree with TRBD2. The ends lost 3 bases at V and 3 bases at J; junction bases unmatched: 9. Germline CDR1 is KGHSH and CDR2 is LQKENI. This CDR3 spans 16 amino acids. This CDR3 reads CASSPYSGGRGYEQYF. The CDR3 DNA sequence: TGTGCCAGCTCACCTTACTCGGGCGGGAGGGGCTACGAGCAGTACTTC.

The CDR3 DNA reads TGTGCCAGCAGTAAACAGGGGGGGCAGTACTTC. Protein: CASSKQGGQYF. This rearrangement joins TRBV6-5 to TRBJ2-7; TRBD1 matches 8 bases. The V gene end was trimmed by 5 bases and the J gene end by 9 bases; junction bases not matched to a gene: 3. The CDR3 is made up of 11 amino acids. Per the germline V gene, CDR1 is MNHEY and CDR2 is SVGAGI.

The rearrangement links TRBV4-2 to TRBJ1-4; D gene ambiguous. Germline values: CDR1 LGHNA, CDR2 YNFKEQ. The CDR3 covers 15 residues. Trimming removed 8 bases at V and 8 bases at J, with 21 bases between. CDR3 protein: CASCCEDSLSEKLFF. CDR3 sequence (DNA): TGTGCCAGCTGCTGTGAGGATTCATTAAGCGAAAAACTGTTTTTT.

The chain joins TRBV2 to TRBJ2-7; weak D call: TRBD2 (5 bases). V lost 8 bases and J lost 6, with 11 bases in between. The germline CDR1 and CDR2 sequences are SNHLY and FYNNEI. The CDR3 sequence is 11 residues long. In nucleotides, the CDR3 is TGTGCCAGCGGCGGACTGGGCGAGCAGTACTTC. This translates into CASGGLGEQYF.

This chain uses TRBV5-5 with TRBJ2-1; TRBD2 is a possible D gene (5 bases). Germline loops: CDR1 SGHKS, CDR2 YYEKEE (reference sequence). The CDR3 has 13 amino acids. Deletions cut 4 bases from V and 6 bases from J, with 11 bases between. CDR3 loop: CASSPLLGNEQFF. The CDR3 DNA sequence: TGTGCCAGCAGCCCGTTACTAGGCAATGAGCAGTTCTTC.

The chain joins TRBV4-2 to TRBJ2-2; TRBD2 might be the D (6 bases). The V gene's germline CDR1 is LGHNA and CDR2 YNFKEQ. Trimming removed 1 base at V and 6 bases at J, with 12 bases between. The CDR3 has 15 amino acids. The CDR3 DNA reads TGTGCCAGCAGCCAAGGCCAGGGAGGCGCCGGGGAGCTGTTTTTT. This encodes CASSQGQGGAGELFF.

The chain carries TRBV18 and TRBJ2-2, with unresolved D. Trimming left V 0 bases short and J 4 bases short, with 12 bases between. CDR1 KGHSH and CDR2 LQKENI come from the germline V gene. The CDR3 covers 16 residues. DNA of the CDR3: TGTGCCAGCTCACCACCGGCCAGTACTTTCACCGGGGAGCTGTTTTTT. Its protein is CASSPPASTFTGELFF.

The V call is TRBV6-6, the J call TRBJ2-5, with 7 bases identical to TRBD1. The CDR3 length is 14 residues. V lost 2 bases and J lost 4; bases outside the gene matches: 4. Germline V gene data show CDR1 as MNHNY and CDR2 as SVGAGI (reference sequence). CDR3 bases: TGTGCCAGCAGTTACATTAGGACAGGAGAGACCCAGTACTTC. Protein product: CASSYIRTGETQYF.

With respect to this clone: This sample also contains other DNA sequences that code for the same CDR3. The gene calls are TRBV7-2 and TRBJ1-2; no firm D call. V gave up 2 bases and J gave up 0 bases, with 4 bases separating them. The CDR3 totals 13 residues. Germline lookup yields CDR1 SGHTA and CDR2 FQGNSA. The DNA of the CDR3 is TGTGCCAGCAGCTTACAATCTAACTATGGCTACACCTTC. Its protein is CASSLQSNYGYTF.

The genes are TRBV27 and TRBJ1-5; 11 bases fit TRBD1. The CDR3 covers 15 residues. Trimming cost V 2 bases and J 7 bases; bases outside gene matches: 4. CDR1 is MNHEY and CDR2 is SMNVEV in the germline V gene (reference sequence). Written as DNA, the CDR3 is TGTGCCAGCAGTTTAGGGACAGGGGGTAGCCAGCCCCAGCATTTT. This sequence encodes CASSLGTGGSQPQHF.